This entry features one T cell receptor beta chain sequence. Its antigen is not identified. Distinct nucleotide sequences in the sample also encode this CDR3. Only in-frame clones appear in the TCRdb table, and some are missing; sequencing was by immunoSEQ multiplex PCR. The sample has some 800,000 clones, 80% to 95% seen once. CD45RO-negative CD8 cells positively selected for CCR7 made up the naive population, which excluded terminally differentiated effector memory CD45RA+ cells. This entry is derived from a study of shared clonotypes between healthy human individuals. Study information: Participating donors consisted of two women and a few men aged 18 to 49. Whole-study results and caveats: Memory subsets had estimated richness that was generally smaller than that of naive subsets. Clonotype sharing among donors, it was expected, would be affected by sequencing depth. Since donors were few, the genetic and exposure-history diversity represented was limited.

The V end was cut by 2 bases, the J end by 2 bases, with 10 bases between. This CDR3 has 14 residues. Germline loops: CDR1 KGHSH, CDR2 LQKENI. This chain links TRBV18 with TRBJ2-7; maybe TRBD2 (5 bases). The source of this sequence is a man aged 30 to 39 in good health. Sequenced input: naive CD8+ T cells sorted from blood. The CDR3 protein is CASSPGVGAYEQYF. CDR3 DNA sequence: TGTGCCAGCTCACCAGGGGTGGGAGCCTACGAGCAGTACTTC.